Each of the 5 T cell receptor beta chains below was sequenced from the same sample in a study of cytomegalovirus exposure and HLA in healthy donors. The PCR had 60 Vbeta and 13 Jbeta primers. The protocol was immunoSEQ multiplex PCR, while the TCRdb copy is restricted to in-frame clones and leaves out a portion. The data contain 150,000 or so clones, about two thirds of them seen just once; the ten biggest clones take up roughly a tenth. The sequenced sample consisted of PBMCs. Source of these receptors: a man aged 30 to 39 in good health and CMV-seropositive.

This clone was observed a handful of times. The same CDR3 can be traced to other DNA sequences in this sample. The J gene is TRBJ2-7, the V gene TRBV27; possibly TRBD1 for D (6 bases). Germline V lookup: CDR1 MNHEY, CDR2 SMNVEV (reference sequence). The V and J ends lost 6 bases and 1 base respectively, with 13 bases between them. This CDR3 contains 14 residues. The CDR3 region has the DNA TGTGCCAGCAGATACCAGACAGGTTCCTACGAGCAGTACTTC. Its translation: CASRYQTGSYEQYF.

The chain carries TRBV2 and TRBJ2-3; 8 positions agree with TRBD1. The germline V gene encodes CDR1 SNHLY and CDR2 FYNNEI. CDR3 length: 15 residues. The ends lost 7 bases at V and 4 bases at J; junction bases unmatched: 10. Written as DNA, the CDR3 is TGTGCCAGCACCCCTCAGGGGGCAGGGGCAGATACGCAGTATTTT. Protein product: CASTPQGAGADTQYF. The full variable domain, completed using reference TRBV2 and TRBJ2-3, is EPEVTQTPSHQVTQMGQEVILRCVPISNHLYFYWYRQILGQKVEFLVSFYNNEISEKSEIFDDQFSVERPDGSNFTLKIRSTKLEDSAMYFCASTPQGAGADTQYFGPGTRLTVL.

The rearrangement joins TRBV5-1 to TRBJ2-7; TRBD1 matches at 8 bases. The J segment lost 5 bases and the V segment lost 0 bases, leaving 10 bases of the junction unmatched. The CDR3 is 16 residues long. The germline V gene has CDR1 SGHRS and CDR2 YFSETQ. The CDR3 sequence: CASSLALTGGPDEQYF. For the CDR3, the DNA is TGCGCCAGCAGCTTGGCATTAACAGGGGGACCAGACGAGCAGTACTTC.

The chain recombines TRBV10-3 with TRBJ2-1; TRBD2 aligns across 8 bases. The V and J ends lost 10 bases and 9 bases, in that order; junction bases with no gene match: 8. This CDR3 is built from 12 residues. CDR1 is ENHRY, CDR2 SYGVKD, per germline. The CDR3 DNA is TGTGCCAGCGTCGGGGGGGGCGGTGAGCAGTTCTTC. It yields the protein CASVGGGGEQFF.

The table lists this clone with a few counts. The chain employs TRBV30 and TRBJ2-5, with TRBD1 identical over 7 bases. The CDR3 runs 14 residues. V was clipped by 5 bases and J by 7 bases; unmatched bases: 13. The V gene's germline CDR1 is GTSNPN and CDR2 SVGIG (reference sequence). DNA of the CDR3: TGTGCCTGGTCCCAGGGGGATCACCGGGGGACCCAGTACTTC. It codes for CAWSQGDHRGTQYF.